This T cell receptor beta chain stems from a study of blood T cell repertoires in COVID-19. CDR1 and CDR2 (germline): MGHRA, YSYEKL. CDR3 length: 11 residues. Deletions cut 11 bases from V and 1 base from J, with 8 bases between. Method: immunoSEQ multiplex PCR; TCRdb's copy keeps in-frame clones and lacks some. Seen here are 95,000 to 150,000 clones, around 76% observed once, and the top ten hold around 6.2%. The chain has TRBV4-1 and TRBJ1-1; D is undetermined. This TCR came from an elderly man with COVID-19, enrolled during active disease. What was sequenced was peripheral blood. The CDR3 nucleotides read TGCGCCTCTTGGCAGAACACTGAAGCTTTCTTT. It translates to CASWQNTEAFF.